Presented here are 22 T cell receptor beta chains from one specimen sequenced in a study of blood T cell repertoires in COVID-19. Clones were sequenced by immunoSEQ multiplex PCR, and TCRdb holds only the in-frame ones, with some missing. The repertoire holds some 300,000 clones, with around 88% as singletons. Sample: peripheral blood. All receptors derive from a woman in her 70s with COVID-19, enrolled during active disease.

The chain joins TRBV24-1 to TRBJ1-1, with 8 bases fitting TRBD1. CDR3 length: 15 amino acids. Germline CDR1 and CDR2: KGHDR and SFDVKD. The junction had 9 bases not matched to a gene; V was cut back by 4 bases and J by 6 bases. The CDR3 DNA follows: TGTGCCACCAGTGACAACAGGGGGGCAGGATCTGAAGCTTTCTTT. Protein sequence: CATSDNRGAGSEAFF.

The CDR3 DNA follows: TGTGCCAGCAGGGAGGGGGCGACAGATACGCAGTATTTT. This sequence encodes CASREGATDTQYF. The chain carries TRBV7-2 and TRBJ2-3; a possible D gene is TRBD1 (7 bases). The CDR3 spans 13 residues. V dropped 6 bases and J dropped 3 bases, with 10 bases sitting between them. The germline V gene has CDR1 SGHTA and CDR2 FQGNSA.

The J gene is TRBJ2-7, the V gene TRBV28; TRBD2 agrees at 7 bases. J gave up 1 base and V 3 bases, and 9 bases lay outside the gene matches. CDR1 MDHEN and CDR2 SYDVKM come from the germline V gene. This CDR3 comprises 16 residues. The DNA for the CDR3 is TGTGCCAGCAGTTTTAGTGGGTCTAGCGGTTCCTACGAGCAGTACTTC. This translates into CASSFSGSSGSYEQYF.

V is TRBV3-1 (or the pseudogene TRBV3-2) and J is TRBJ2-5; tentative D call: TRBD2 (6 bases). This CDR3 is 12 amino acids long. Germline V CDR1 and CDR2: LGHDT, YNNKEL (reference sequence). V shed 0 bases and J shed 7 bases, with 6 bases lying between them. This CDR3 reads CASSQEGGTQYF. The CDR3 DNA reads TGTGCCAGCAGCCAAGAGGGGGGGACCCAGTACTTC.

This clone was picked up a small number of times. The rearrangement uses TRBV7-9 and TRBJ1-6, with D uncertain. CDR3 length: 14 amino acids. The germline CDR1 and CDR2 sequences are SEHNR and FQNEAQ (reference sequence). V was trimmed by 1 base and J by 9 bases, leaving 10 bases between them. CDR3 in amino acids: CASSLEGGGSPLHF. CDR3 nucleotides: TGTGCCAGCAGCTTAGAAGGAGGAGGTTCACCCCTCCACTTT.

As DNA, the CDR3 is TGTGCCAGCAGCTGGCGGGGGGGGAGCTATGGCTACACCTTC. It is translated as CASSWRGGSYGYTF. The J gene is TRBJ1-2, the V gene TRBV5-6, with a possible D match to TRBD1 (5 bases). Germline CDR1 is SGHDT and CDR2 is YYEEEE. This CDR3 spans 14 amino acids. With 3 bases removed from V and 4 bases from J, the gap between germline ends came to 13 bases. Variable domain in full (rest from reference TRBV5-6 and TRBJ1-2): DAGVTQSPTHLIKTRGQQVTLRCSPKSGHDTVSWYQQALGQGPQFIFQYYEEEERQRGNFPDRFSGHQFPNYSSELNVNALLLGDSALYLCASSWRGGSYGYTFGSGTRLTVV.

This clone occurred a few times. J is TRBJ1-6 and V is TRBV5-1, with 7 bases that match TRBD1. Germline loops: CDR1 SGHRS, CDR2 YFSETQ. CDR3 length: 14 amino acids. V shed 7 bases and J 7 bases; nucleotides not matched to a gene: 8. The CDR3: CASSTGIDNSPLHF. The CDR3 DNA follows: TGCGCCAGCTCGACAGGGATAGACAATTCACCCCTCCACTTT.

The chain links TRBV7-2 to TRBJ2-7; D gene ambiguous. Looked up from germline, CDR1 is SGHTA and CDR2 is FQGNSA. Trimming cost V 3 bases and J 2 bases, with 8 bases left between them. The CDR3 extends over 13 amino acids. Here the CDR3 DNA reads TGTGCCAGCAGCTTCGGGTTAACCTACGAGCAGTACTTC. Translating it yields CASSFGLTYEQYF. Filled out from reference TRBV7-2 and TRBJ2-7, the complete variable domain reads GAGVSQSPSNKVTEKGKDVELRCDPISGHTALYWYRQSLGQGLEFLIYFQGNSAPDKSGLPSDRFSAERTGGSVSTLTIQRTQQEDSAVYLCASSFGLTYEQYFGPGTRLTVT.

The chain employs TRBV3-1 (or the pseudogene TRBV3-2) and TRBJ1-2; tentatively, D is TRBD1 (6 bases). The CDR3 loop spans 13 amino acids. Trimming removed 4 bases at V and 1 base at J, with 7 bases between. The germline V gene has CDR1 LGHDT and CDR2 YNNKEL (reference sequence). As DNA, the CDR3 is TGTGCCAGCAGCCTGGACAGTAACTATGGCTACACCTTC. This sequence encodes CASSLDSNYGYTF.

The chain joins TRBV27 to TRBJ2-1; 7 nucleotides agree with TRBD1. This CDR3 comprises 14 residues. Germline V gene lookup returns CDR1 MNHEY and CDR2 SMNVEV (reference sequence). V shed 9 bases and J 0 bases; nucleotides not matched to a gene: 5. CDR3 in DNA: TGTGCCAGTCGGGGACAGAGCTCCTACAATGAGCAGTTCTTC. Translated: CASRGQSSYNEQFF.

This clone was detected only a few times. V and J are TRBV24-1 and TRBJ1-2, with D possibly being TRBD1 (6 bases). The CDR3 runs to 13 residues. CDR1 is KGHDR, CDR2 SFDVKD, per germline. V was shortened by 7 bases and J by 2 bases, with 10 bases between the two germline ends. The CDR3 DNA follows: TGTGCCACCAGCGCTACAGGGAACTATGGCTACACCTTC. This translates into CATSATGNYGYTF.

The chain carries TRBV7-6 and TRBJ2-7; TRBD2 matches 9 bases. V lost 5 bases and J lost 0; bases outside the gene matches: 5. This CDR3 spans 15 amino acids. CDR1 and CDR2 (germline): SGHVS, FNYEAQ. The CDR3 sequence: CASSPRGGLSYEQYF. CDR3 DNA sequence: TGTGCCAGCAGCCCGCGGGGGGGCCTCTCCTACGAGCAGTACTTC.

This clone was detected once. The chain carries TRBV30 and TRBJ1-5, with D hard to call. V shed 8 bases and J shed 2 bases, with 16 bases lying between them. Germline V gene data show CDR1 as GTSNPN and CDR2 as SVGIG (reference sequence). The CDR3 runs 14 residues. DNA of the CDR3: TGTGCCCCCCCTAATAGGGAGGGCAATCAGCCCCAGCATTTT. Its translation: CAPPNREGNQPQHF.

The chain links TRBV6-2 or TRBV6-3 to TRBJ2-1; TRBD1 is a possible D gene (5 bases). Per germline, CDR1 MNHEY and CDR2 SVGEGT. V was pared by 4 bases and J by 1 base, with 14 bases between. The CDR3 spans 16 residues. CDR3 nucleotide sequence: TGTGCCAGCAGTTCAGTCAGGGCTGGTTCCTACAATGAGCAGTTCTTC. This sequence encodes CASSSVRAGSYNEQFF.

The chain combines TRBV5-1 with TRBJ1-2, with TRBD1 matching over 8 bases. The CDR3 consists of 12 residues. The V gene end was trimmed by 8 bases and the J gene end by 4 bases; junction bases not matched to a gene: 4. The germline gives CDR1 SGHRS, CDR2 YFSETQ. The CDR3 sequence is CASSDRAYGYTF. The CDR3 nucleotides read TGCGCCAGTTCGGACAGGGCCTATGGCTACACCTTC.

This clone was observed once. The chain combines TRBV5-8 with TRBJ2-1; 7 bases agree with TRBD2. V lost 0 bases and J lost 8; bases outside the gene matches: 8. This CDR3 has 15 amino acids. Germline lookup yields CDR1 SGHTS and CDR2 YDEGEE. DNA for the CDR3: TGTGCCAGCAGCTTGGGTGGGGGGGTTATGGATGAGCAGTTCTTC. Amino acid sequence: CASSLGGGVMDEQFF.

V and J are TRBV6-2 or TRBV6-3 and TRBJ2-3, with 15 bases identical to TRBD2. The trim removed 3 bases at V and 5 bases at J, leaving 9 bases unmatched. The germline CDR1 and CDR2 sequences are MNHEY and SVGEGT. This CDR3 has 18 residues. CDR3: CASSYFGLAGGPEDTQYF. The CDR3 DNA reads TGTGCCAGCAGTTATTTTGGACTAGCGGGGGGGCCGGAAGATACGCAGTATTTT.

The genes are TRBV19 and TRBJ1-1; 10 positions agree with TRBD1. The CDR3 length is 15 residues. V lost 1 base and J lost 2; bases outside the gene matches: 1. Germline CDR1 LNHDA, CDR2 SQIVND (reference sequence). The CDR3 bases are TGTGCCAGTAGTATAGGGACAGGGGGAAACACTGAAGCTTTCTTT. This gives the protein CASSIGTGGNTEAFF.

The rearrangement links TRBV28 to TRBJ1-3, with no clear D. Trimming took 6 bases from V and 0 from J, leaving 12 bases between them. Per germline, CDR1 MDHEN and CDR2 SYDVKM. CDR3 length equals 15 residues. As DNA, the CDR3 is TGTGCCAGCAGCTCTATAAGTTACTCTGGAAACACCATATATTTT. It yields the protein CASSSISYSGNTIYF.

This rearrangement joins TRBV7-6 to TRBJ1-1; D call uncertain. CDR1 and CDR2 from the germline V gene are SGHVS and FNYEAQ. Trimming cost V 5 bases and J 1 base, with 14 bases left between them. The CDR3 is made up of 15 amino acids. The CDR3, as DNA: TGTGCCAGCAGCCGAGACATCGGTCGGAACACTGAAGCTTTCTTT. This encodes CASSRDIGRNTEAFF.

Comment on this clone: A read error may explain this, as a much larger clone is one base away. The sample contains more than one DNA sequence encoding this CDR3. This chain connects TRBV5-1 to TRBJ1-1, with 8 nucleotides matching TRBD1. The CDR3 contains 15 residues. V lost 0 bases to trimming and J lost 0 bases; unmatched junction nucleotides: 1. The germline V gene encodes CDR1 SGHRS and CDR2 YFSETQ. This CDR3 is CASSLGQGMNTEAFF. CDR3 bases: TGCGCCAGCAGCTTGGGACAGGGGATGAACACTGAAGCTTTCTTT.

The V and J genes are TRBV7-2 and TRBJ2-3, with 7 bases fitting TRBD2. V lost 6 bases to trimming and J lost 5 bases; unmatched junction nucleotides: 11. In germline, CDR1 is SGHTA, CDR2 FQGNSA. The CDR3 spans 15 residues. Here the CDR3 DNA reads TGTGCCAGCAGGGCGGTCGGGACTACTTTAGATACGCAGTATTTT. As protein: CASRAVGTTLDTQYF.